These T cell receptor beta chains were read from a single sample in a study of cytomegalovirus exposure and HLA in healthy donors. Here immunoSEQ multiplex PCR was the method, and the copy in TCRdb shows in-frame clones only, minus some. The profile shows about 110,000 clones, 80% to 90% of them singletons. What was sequenced was PBMCs. The receptor set was obtained from a man aged 45-65 years in good health and CMV-seronegative. Both conserved end residues are part of each CDR3. The D gene is left open where the match is weak. Size is omitted from some rows. Given values are once, few, many or a class for expanded clones.

>.|.|TRBJ1-4|TRBV13
TGTGCCAGCAGCTCTGATGAAAAACTGTTTTTT
CASSSDEKLFF
>.|TRBD1|TRBJ1-1|TRBV11-3
TGTGCCAGCAGCGGGGACAGGGGGAACACTGAAGCTTTCTTT
CASSGDRGNTEAFF
>.|.|TRBJ1-1|TRBV5-6
TGTGCCAGCAGTAATACAGGGTTTATTGAAGCTTTCTTT
CASSNTGFIEAFF
>.|.|TRBJ1-2|TRBV7-8
TGTGCCAGCAGCAACTACAGGGAGATGGGCTATGGCTACACCTTC
CASSNYREMGYGYTF
>.|TRBD1|TRBJ2-3|TRBV11-2
TGTGCCAGCAGCCCGCTCCAGGAACAGGGGGCTTCGCAGTATTTT
CASSPLQEQGASQYF
>.|TRBD2|TRBJ2-5|TRBV7-2
TGTGCCAGCAGCTTAGGACTAGCGGAAGGGGCCCAGTACTTC
CASSLGLAEGAQYF
>few|TRBD1|TRBJ1-1|TRBV7-9
TGTGCCAGCAGCTCTACAGGGGTCCTGAACACTGAAGCTTTCTTT
CASSSTGVLNTEAFF
>few|.|TRBJ1-1|TRBV5-6
TGTGCCAGCAGCTTGGACAGGGCTCACACTGAAGCTTTCTTT
CASSLDRAHTEAFF
>few|.|TRBJ1-2|TRBV7-3
TGTGCCAGCAGCATGAGGACGGGGAACTATGGCTACACCTTC
CASSMRTGNYGYTF
>once|TRBD1|TRBJ1-3|TRBV5-8
TGTGCCAGCAGCCGTCCCGGGACAGGTCCTGGAAACACCATATATTTT
CASSRPGTGPGNTIYF
>.|TRBD1|TRBJ1-5|TRBV6-6
TGTGCCAGCAGCCAGGGGGCTGATCAGCCCCAGCATTTT
CASSQGADQPQHF
>once|.|TRBJ1-1|TRBV2
TGTGCCAGCAGTACAGAACGCCTGAACACTGAAGCTTTCTTT
CASSTERLNTEAFF
>few|.|TRBJ1-2|TRBV6-5
TGTGCCAGCAGTTCAGTCCGGGGGGCCAACTATGGCTACACCTTC
CASSSVRGANYGYTF
>few|TRBD2|TRBJ2-2|TRBV28
TGTGCCAGTCTAGCGGACCTCACCGGGGAGCTGTTTTTT
CASLADLTGELFF
>.|.|TRBJ1-2|TRBV18
TGTGCCAGCTCACTACGGGAAGGCTATGGCTACACCTTC
CASSLREGYGYTF
>.|TRBD1|TRBJ1-3|TRBV7-2
TGTGCCAGCAGCTGGAGACAGGGCAGCAGAAACACCATATATTTT
CASSWRQGSRNTIYF
>once|TRBD1|TRBJ1-5|TRBV2
TGTGCCAGCAGTGTGAGGACAGGGGGAAATCAGCCCCAGCATTTT
CASSVRTGGNQPQHF
>.|TRBD1|TRBJ2-3|TRBV5-1
TGCGCCAGCAGCTTGGAGGGACAGGGTTCAGATACGCAGTATTTT
CASSLEGQGSDTQYF
>once|.|TRBJ1-1|TRBV14
TGTGCCAGCAGCCCGGTGGCGCGGGGCACTGAAGCTTTCTTT
CASSPVARGTEAFF
>.|TRBD1|TRBJ1-2|TRBV29-1
TGCAGCGTTGTGGGACAGGGGGCGCATGGCTACACCTTC
CSVVGQGAHGYTF
>.|.|TRBJ1-1|TRBV6-6
TGTGCCAGCAGTTACTCAGGCAGGGGAAATACTGAAGCTTTCTTT
CASSYSGRGNTEAFF
>once|TRBD2|TRBJ2-1|TRBV27
TGTGCCAGCAGTGGAAAAACTAGCGGGGGGGGTAGCGGTCGGTACAATGAGCAGTTCTTC
CASSGKTSGGGSGRYNEQFF
>.|.|TRBJ1-1|TRBV5-6
TGTGCCAGCAGCTTGGCCCCGGGGACAATTGAAGCTTTCTTT
CASSLAPGTIEAFF
>once|.|TRBJ2-3|TRBV6-5
TGTGCCAGCAGTTACCAGAGTATGGAGCCAGATACGCAGTATTTT
CASSYQSMEPDTQYF
>.|TRBD2|TRBJ2-3|TRBV11-2
TGTGCCAGCAGCATTACTAGCGGGACCCCAGATACGCAGTATTTT
CASSITSGTPDTQYF
>few|.|TRBJ1-3|TRBV27
TGTGCCAGCAGTTCTAACAGTGCTGGAAACACCATATATTTT
CASSSNSAGNTIYF
>.|.|TRBJ1-5|TRBV7-8
TGTGCCAGCAGCGGGGGGGTGGCAGGGGCGCTTTCTTATAGCAATCAGCCCCAGCATTTT
CASSGGVAGALSYSNQPQHF
>.|.|TRBJ1-1|TRBV4-1
TGCGCCAGCAGCCAATTAGAATTTAATGAAGCTTTCTTT
CASSQLEFNEAFF
>few|.|TRBJ1-2|TRBV7-2
TGTGCCAGCAGCTTAGGCGGCAGGGTGACTAACTATGGCTACACCTTC
CASSLGGRVTNYGYTF
>.|.|TRBJ2-1|TRBV19
TGTGCCAGTAGTATTGTCTCTACGAATGAGCAGTTCTTC
CASSIVSTNEQFF
>.|TRBD1|TRBJ1-5|TRBV4-1
TGCGCCAGCAGCCTGGGACAGGGAGATCAGCCCCAGCATTTT
CASSLGQGDQPQHF
>once|.|TRBJ1-6|TRBV6-5
TGTGCCAGCAGTTACGCCAGGGGTGATTCACCCCTCCACTTT
CASSYARGDSPLHF
>.|.|TRBJ2-5|TRBV5-4
TGTGCCAGCAGCTTGGGGAGCGGGCGAGAGACCCAGTACTTC
CASSLGSGRETQYF
>.|TRBD1|TRBJ2-1|TRBV19
TGTGCCAGTAGTTGGGCCCCGGGACAGGGGTATCCCTCCTACAATGAGCAGTTCTTC
CASSWAPGQGYPSYNEQFF
>.|.|TRBJ2-5|TRBV30
TGTGCCTGGAAAGAGGAGACCCAGTACTTC
CAWKEETQYF
>.|TRBD1|TRBJ1-5|TRBV28
TGTGCCAGCAGCCAAGGACAGGTCGAGAGGCAGCCCCAGCATTTT
CASSQGQVERQPQHF
>few|.|TRBJ2-4|TRBV5-1
TGCGCCAGTCAGGGGTCCGAAAACATTCAGTACTTC
CASQGSENIQYF
>.|TRBD1|TRBJ1-2|TRBV19
TGTGCCAGTCTCTTTCGACAGGGGGACTATGGCTACACCTTC
CASLFRQGDYGYTF
>.|.|TRBJ1-5|TRBV7-8
TGTGCCAGCAGCCCCTTACTCTACAGTAGCAATCAGCCCCAGCATTTT
CASSPLLYSSNQPQHF
>.|TRBD2|TRBJ2-5|TRBV7-2
TGTGCCAGCAGCTTAGTTGGGGGGGGGAGTTTGCGAGAGACCCAGTACTTC
CASSLVGGGSLRETQYF